This TCR beta chain is drawn from a study of cytomegalovirus exposure and HLA in healthy donors. About this clone: Its specificity is not known.

Amplification used 60 Vbeta primers and 13 Jbeta primers. The assay was immunoSEQ multiplex PCR, and TCRdb's table has in-frame clones only and misses some. In the table there are about 100,000 clones, 74% of which are singletons. Study findings and constraints: Among TCR beta chains, those listed as cytomegalovirus-associated numbered over 150.

The sequence was obtained from a woman in her thirties or forties in good health and CMV-seropositive. Sequencing was performed on PBMCs.

CDR3 DNA: TGCAGCGTTGACTTCGGGGGTGGGCCCCAGCATTTT. This encodes CSVDFGGGPQHF. V gene TRBV29-1 combines with J gene TRBJ1-5, with a weak D call TRBD1 (5 bases). Germline V gives CDR1 SQVTM, CDR2 ANQGSEA. V shed 3 bases and J shed 9 bases, with 12 bases lying between them. This CDR3 region has 12 residues.